This T cell receptor beta chain was profiled in a study of blood T cell repertoires in COVID-19. The germline gives CDR1 SGHTS, CDR2 YDEGEE. The CDR3 consists of 17 residues. V was pared by 0 bases and J by 6 bases, with 7 bases of the junction left unmatched. As processed by the authors: For nucleated cells, counts were estimated from reference gene primer amplification. Sequencing was performed with immunoSEQ multiplex PCR; in TCRdb, only in-frame clones are kept and a portion is missing. That table gives V, J and clone size, and the DNA gave D and trimming. The repertoire holds thousands of clones, with around 90% as singletons.

The chain uses TRBV5-8 and TRBJ1-5; 12 bases map to TRBD1. This TCR was recovered from a man aged 55 to 70 with acute or convalescent COVID-19. Material: peripheral blood. This CDR3 reads CASSLAGGQGATQPQHF. In DNA form, the CDR3 reads TGTGCCAGCAGCTTGGCCGGGGGACAGGGGGCGACTCAGCCCCAGCATTTT.